This T cell receptor beta chain was sequenced for a study of T cell clonality in common variable immunodeficiency. This clone was seen more than once but under ten times. The read finishes 3 residues shy of the CDR3 end, and the germline J gene is used to complete it. This CDR3 is built from 18 residues. Germline V gene data show CDR1 as LNHDA and CDR2 as SQIVND (reference sequence). Libraries were prepared by immunoSEQ multiplex PCR; TCRdb keeps only in-frame clonotypes and omits some of them. The sample gives under 65,000 clones, none seen only once, and the top ten clones hold over 0.8%. Sequencing input: peripheral blood mononuclear cells. The V call is TRBV19, the J call TRBJ1-2; no definite D call. This sequence was found in a person between 18 and 69 years old in good health. The CDR3 bases that were read are TGTGCCAGTAGTATGAGTCGAGACCCGACTAGCGGGAGCTACGAC. Protein: CASSMSRDPTSGSYD. The entire CDR3 is CASSMSRDPTSGSYDYTF.